What follows is one T cell receptor (beta chain) and its context. Antigen: not known. Looked up from germline, CDR1 is SGHRS and CDR2 is YFSETQ. The CDR3 runs to 17 residues. The ends lost 2 bases at V and 6 bases at J; junction bases unmatched: 11. The sample comes from a study of T cells after yellow fever vaccination. Study findings and constraints: Primary-vaccination clones mostly resurfaced post-booster (about 95% CD4, roughly 90% CD8).

In making TCR cDNA, 5'RACE template switching added a universal primer site and UMIs to it. Each CDR3 protein is one row after TCRdb ran MiXCR on the 5' RACE reads. The table has over 250,000 distinct CDR3 sequences, around 5.2% seen once. The receptor's source is a man in his late teens or twenties who received the YFV17D yellow fever vaccine. The sample consisted of CD4+ T cells sorted from PBMCs, taken on the day of the yellow fever booster vaccination. The J gene is TRBJ2-1, the V gene TRBV5-1; the match to TRBD2 covers 10 bases. CDR3 coding DNA: TGCGCCAGCAGCTTACTAGCGGGATTGTACCAGATCAATGAGCAGTTCTTC. It codes for CASSLLAGLYQINEQFF.